Included here is one T cell receptor (beta chain) sequence, with context. There were likely unrecorded immune exposures, though donors were nominally healthy when sampled. Primers for the PCR totalled 60 Vbeta and 13 Jbeta. Using immunoSEQ multiplex PCR, the repertoire was profiled, and TCRdb retains in-frame clones only, with some absent. The sample carries tens of thousands of clones, about three quarters recorded once. The data are from a study of cytomegalovirus exposure and HLA in healthy donors. Germline V gene lookup returns CDR1 SGHTA and CDR2 FQGNSA. After removal of 1 base from V and 0 bases from J, the junction contained 6 bases not matched to a gene. The CDR3 covers 16 residues.

The clonotype comes from a woman aged 40 to 50 in good health and CMV-seropositive. The chain has TRBV7-2 and TRBJ2-7, with 7 bases aligning to TRBD2. Sequencing was done on a sample of PBMCs. CDR3 loop: CASSLDGGSHSYEQYF. DNA for the CDR3: TGTGCCAGCAGCTTAGACGGCGGGAGTCACTCCTACGAGCAGTACTTC.